This T cell receptor beta chain was obtained from a study of monozygotic twins with cystic fibrosis. Study findings and constraints: Shared CDR3 numbers were not associated with age, concordance or severity. V usage most resembled the co-twin in 13 of 16 pairs. Low clonality (median about 0.0095) suggested a mostly naive repertoire.

In regard to this clone: No antigen is known for it.

Sequencing was performed with immunoSEQ multiplex PCR; in TCRdb, only in-frame clones are kept and a portion is missing. The profile shows tens of thousands of clones, over 95% of them singletons. The CDR3 loop spans 16 amino acids. With V trimmed by 4 bases and J by 7 bases, 9 bases remained unmatched. Per the germline V gene, CDR1 is ENHRY and CDR2 is SYGVKD. The V call is TRBV10-3, the J call TRBJ2-1; TRBD2 matches 11 bases. The TCR comes from a girl between 10 and 17 years old with cystic fibrosis. Sequenced material: blood. The CDR3, as DNA: TGTGCCATCAGTGGGGGTCGGATAGCGGGAGGGAATGAGCAGTTCTTC. Translated, it gives CAISGGRIAGGNEQFF.